Shown below are 12 T cell receptor beta chains from a single sample sequenced in a study of blood T cells in healthy people across ages. It was with a sample-barcoded 5' primer and a J-beta primer mix that a second PCR of roughly 7 to 11 cycles was run. Via MiXCR, TCRdb re-called the 5' RACE reads, giving one row per CDR3 protein. The data show fewer than 1,200,000 distinct CDR3 sequences, around 27% seen once. This sample also appeared in a second study, on T cells of mothers and their children.

The specimen sequenced was blood. The receptors shown here come from a girl aged 2-15 years in good health.

This clonotype has a handful of counts. J is TRBJ2-7 and V is TRBV9; D may correspond to TRBD1 or TRBD2 (5 bases each). This CDR3 has 17 amino acids. Trimming shortened V by 0 bases and J by 4 bases, and 20 bases separated the two germline ends. Germline values: CDR1 SGDLS, CDR2 YYNGEE. The CDR3 sequence is CASSVADGAQDSYEQYF. The CDR3 DNA reads TGTGCCAGCAGCGTAGCGGACGGGGCCCAAGACTCATACGAGCAGTACTTC.

V and J are TRBV2 and TRBJ2-1; D tentatively reads TRBD1 or TRBD2 (6 bases each). The CDR3 covers 12 residues. Germline loops: CDR1 SNHLY, CDR2 FYNNEI. Deletions cut 10 bases from V and 8 bases from J, with 15 bases between. Here the CDR3 DNA reads TGTGCCACCCGAGGAGGGGGTGATGAGCAGTTCTTC. It translates to CATRGGGDEQFF.

The rearrangement links TRBV12-3 or TRBV12-4 to TRBJ1-5; D is uncertain. The CDR3 is 13 residues long. Trimming took off 2 bases at V and 4 bases at J, with 6 bases between the two ends. The CDR3 DNA follows: TGTGCCAGCAGTTTACAGATGAATCAGCCCCAGCATTTT. Protein: CASSLQMNQPQHF.

This clonotype showed up just a few times. One junction end does not reproduce the germline sequence, and a read error may be involved. The DNA of the CDR3 is TGTGCCGGCAGCCCTCCCGATCAGGGGTTAGGCGAAAAACTGTTTTTT. Translated: CAGSPPDQGLGEKLFF. The chain recombines TRBV7-9 with TRBJ1-4; maybe TRBD1 (6 bases). This CDR3 is 16 amino acids long. From germline, CDR1 is SEHNR and CDR2 FQNEAQ (reference sequence). Together with reference TRBV7-9 and TRBJ1-4, the CDR3 gives the full variable domain: DTGVSQNPRHKITKRGQNVTFRCDPISEHNRLYWYRQTLGQGPEFLTYFQNEAQLEKSRLLSDRFSAERPKGSFSTLEIQRTEQGDSAMYLCAGSPPDQGLGEKLFFGSGTQLSVL.

The gene calls are TRBV6-6 and TRBJ2-3, with 8 bases aligning to TRBD2. Germline lookup yields CDR1 MNHNY and CDR2 SVGAGI (reference sequence). Losses at the gene ends were 10 bases for V and 6 bases for J; bases not matched to a gene: 12. The CDR3 extends over 14 amino acids. CDR3 nucleotide sequence: TGTGCCACCTGGCCCGGGGGGGCGATGGATACGCAGTATTTT. The encoded protein is CATWPGGAMDTQYF.

The rearrangement joins TRBV29-1 to TRBJ2-7, with 10 bases matching TRBD1. Trimming removed 2 bases from V and 6 bases from J; junction bases left unmatched: 16. The CDR3 totals 17 residues. Germline V lookup: CDR1 SQVTM, CDR2 ANQGSEA. CDR3 in amino acids: CSVEFVEWDRGESEQYF. CDR3 coding DNA: TGCAGCGTTGAATTCGTGGAATGGGACAGGGGTGAGAGCGAGCAGTACTTC.

The chain joins TRBV13 to TRBJ1-4; D remains ambiguous. Trimming cost V 5 bases and J 4 bases, with 8 bases left between them. The CDR3 length is 13 residues. Looked up from germline, CDR1 is PRHDT and CDR2 is FYEKMQ (reference sequence). As DNA, the CDR3 is TGTGCCAGCAGCGCAAAGCTTAATGAAAAACTGTTTTTT. This translates into CASSAKLNEKLFF.

This chain links TRBV6-2 or TRBV6-3 with TRBJ2-5; 11 nucleotides match TRBD1. Germline CDR1 is MNHEY and CDR2 is SVGEGT. Trimming cost V 0 bases and J 5 bases; bases outside gene matches: 23. CDR3 length equals 22 residues. In DNA, the CDR3 is TGTGCCAGCAGTTACTCTGCATCGCGGACAGGGGGCTCGGTTGGTGGGATGGAGACCCAGTACTTC. This codes for CASSYSASRTGGSVGGMETQYF.

This clonotype has only a few counts. The V and J genes are TRBV14 and TRBJ2-1, with 7 bases fitting TRBD2. Trimming at V came to 2 bases and at J to 7 bases, leaving 2 bases not matched to a gene. CDR3 length equals 13 residues. Germline CDR1 reads SGHDN; CDR2 reads FVKESK. The CDR3 sequence is CASSQRSGNEQFF. CDR3 coding DNA: TGTGCCAGCAGCCAACGTAGCGGGAATGAGCAGTTCTTC. Variable domain in full (rest from reference TRBV14 and TRBJ2-1): EAGVTQFPSHSVIEKGQTVTLRCDPISGHDNLYWYRRVMGKEIKFLLHFVKESKQDESGMPNNRFLAERTGGTYSTLKVQPAELEDSGVYFCASSQRSGNEQFFGPGTRLTVL.

This clonotype was counted between two and nine times. V is TRBV9 and J is TRBJ2-5, with D tentatively TRBD1 (6 bases). Germline V gene lookup returns CDR1 SGDLS and CDR2 YYNGEE. The CDR3 totals 19 residues. V lost 0 bases to trimming and J lost 5 bases, with 26 bases between them. The CDR3 here is CASSVDSRAGATPRETQYF. In DNA form, the CDR3 reads TGTGCCAGCAGCGTAGATTCCAGGGCAGGGGCGACACCCCGGGAGACCCAGTACTTC.

The V and J genes are TRBV15 and TRBJ2-1; a weak D match, TRBD2 (6 bases). This CDR3 spans 13 amino acids. Between the trimmed V and J ends, which lost 5 bases and 10 bases, there was a span of 15 bases. Germline-derived CDR1 and CDR2 are LNHNV and YYDKDF (reference sequence). CDR3 region: CATSGSGETEQFF. For the CDR3, the DNA is TGTGCCACCAGCGGGTCGGGGGAGACGGAGCAGTTCTTC.

The sample holds a few counts of this clonotype. The V gene is TRBV12-3 or TRBV12-4, the J gene TRBJ2-1; D possibly corresponds to TRBD2 (6 bases). The V end was cut by 2 bases, the J end by 2 bases, with 10 bases between. This CDR3 comprises 15 residues. CDR3 sequence reads: CASSLTGAPYNEQFF. The CDR3 DNA reads as TGTGCCAGCAGTTTAACGGGAGCCCCCTACAATGAGCAGTTCTTC.